This record covers a single TCR beta chain. Its antigen is still unknown. These data belong to a study of blood T cells in healthy people across ages. Whole-study results and caveats: With naive T cell percentage, TCR beta diversity showed a strong correlation.

It was with a sample-barcoded 5' primer and a J-beta primer mix that a second PCR of about 6 to 12 cycles was run. TCRdb analysed the 5' RACE reads with MiXCR anew, one entry per CDR3 protein. This table holds about 780,000 distinct CDR3 sequences, approximately 24% found once. The CDR3 has 15 residues. The V end was cut by 0 bases, the J end by 2 bases, with 10 bases between. Germline V CDR1 and CDR2: SGHVS, FNYEAQ. Separately, the same data were catalogued under a study of T cells of mothers and their children. That paper states: Each mother gave over 8 million TCR beta CDR3 reads; each child, roughly 3 million. No persistent microchimeric T cell clones were detected.

The chain combines TRBV7-6 with TRBJ2-5; tentative D call: TRBD1 (6 bases). Material for sequencing was blood. The origin of this receptor is a boy aged 5-17 years in good health. CDR3 in DNA: TGTGCCAGCAGCTTAGCGGACAGTTGGCAAGAGACCCAGTACTTC. It yields the protein CASSLADSWQETQYF.